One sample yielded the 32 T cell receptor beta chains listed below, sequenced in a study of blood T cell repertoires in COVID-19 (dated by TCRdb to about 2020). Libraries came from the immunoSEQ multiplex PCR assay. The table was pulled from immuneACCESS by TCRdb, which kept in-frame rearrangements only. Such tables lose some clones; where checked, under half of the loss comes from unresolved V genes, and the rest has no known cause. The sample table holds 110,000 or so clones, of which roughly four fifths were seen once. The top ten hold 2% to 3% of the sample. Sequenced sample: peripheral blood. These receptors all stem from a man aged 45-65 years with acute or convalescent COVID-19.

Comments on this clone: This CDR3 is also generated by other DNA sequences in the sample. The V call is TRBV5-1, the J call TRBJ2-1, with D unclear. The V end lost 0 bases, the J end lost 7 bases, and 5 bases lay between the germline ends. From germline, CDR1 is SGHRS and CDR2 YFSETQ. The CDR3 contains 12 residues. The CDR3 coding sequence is TGCGCCAGCAGCTTGGGTCAGAATGAGCAGTTCTTC. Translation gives CASSLGQNEQFF. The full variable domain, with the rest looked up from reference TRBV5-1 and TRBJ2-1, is KAGVTQTPRYLIKTRGQQVTLSCSPISGHRSVSWYQQTPGQGLQFLFEYFSETQRNKGNFPGRFSGRQFSNSRSEMNVSTLELGDSALYLCASSLGQNEQFFGPGTRLTVL.

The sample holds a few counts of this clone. CDR3 DNA: TGTGCCAGCACCTCCGACCTAGCGGGAGGGATCATTGGAGAGACCCAGTACTTC. As protein: CASTSDLAGGIIGETQYF. This rearrangement joins TRBV7-2 to TRBJ2-5; 12 positions agree with TRBD2. The CDR3 contains 18 residues. V shed 7 bases, J shed 4 bases, and the junction held 16 bases outside the gene matches. CDR1 is SGHTA and CDR2 is FQGNSA in the germline V gene. The full variable domain, in which reference TRBV7-2 and TRBJ2-5 provide the parts outside the CDR3, is GAGVSQSPSNKVTEKGKDVELRCDPISGHTALYWYRQSLGQGLEFLIYFQGNSAPDKSGLPSDRFSAERTGGSVSTLTIQRTQQEDSAVYLCASTSDLAGGIIGETQYFGPGTRLLVL.

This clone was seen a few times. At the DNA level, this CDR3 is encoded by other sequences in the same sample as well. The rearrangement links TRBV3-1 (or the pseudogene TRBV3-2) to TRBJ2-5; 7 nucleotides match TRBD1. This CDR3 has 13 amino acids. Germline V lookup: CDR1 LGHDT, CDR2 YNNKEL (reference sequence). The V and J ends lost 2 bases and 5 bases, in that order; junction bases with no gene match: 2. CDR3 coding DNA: TGTGCCAGCAGCCAACCGGGACAGGAGACCCAGTACTTC. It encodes CASSQPGQETQYF.

CDR3 in amino acids: CASSTRTEHADTQYF. The CDR3 bases are TGTGCCAGCAGCACCCGGACAGAGCATGCAGATACGCAGTATTTT. V is TRBV11-3 and J is TRBJ2-3; tentative D call: TRBD1 (6 bases). Germline V gives CDR1 SGHNT, CDR2 YENEEA. V dropped 5 bases and J dropped 4 bases, with 16 bases sitting between them. This CDR3 has 15 amino acids.

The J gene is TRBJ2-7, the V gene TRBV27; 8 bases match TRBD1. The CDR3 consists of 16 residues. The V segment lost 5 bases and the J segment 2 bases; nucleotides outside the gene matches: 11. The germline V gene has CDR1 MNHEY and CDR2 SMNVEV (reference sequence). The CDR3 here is CASSQTDRGVTYEQYF. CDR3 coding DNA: TGTGCCAGCAGTCAGACCGACAGGGGCGTTACCTACGAGCAGTACTTC.

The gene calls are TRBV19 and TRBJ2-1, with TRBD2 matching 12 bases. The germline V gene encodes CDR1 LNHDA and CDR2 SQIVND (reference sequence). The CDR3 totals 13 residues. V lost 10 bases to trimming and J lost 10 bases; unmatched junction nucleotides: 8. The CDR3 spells CATTSGGPREQFF. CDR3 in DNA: TGTGCCACCACTAGCGGGGGGCCTCGGGAGCAGTTCTTC.

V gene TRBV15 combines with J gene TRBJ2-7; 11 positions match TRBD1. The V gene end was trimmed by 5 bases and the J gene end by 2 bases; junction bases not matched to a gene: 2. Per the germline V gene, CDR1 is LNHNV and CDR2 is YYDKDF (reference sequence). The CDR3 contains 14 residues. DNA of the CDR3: TGTGCCACCAGCGGGGACAGGGGGACCTACGAGCAGTACTTC. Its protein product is CATSGDRGTYEQYF. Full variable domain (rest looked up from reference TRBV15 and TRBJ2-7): DAMVIQNPRYQVTQFGKPVTLSCSQTLNHNVMYWYQQKSSQAPKLLFHYYDKDFNNEADTPDNFQSRRPNTSFCFLDIRSPGLGDTAMYLCATSGDRGTYEQYFGPGTRLTVT.

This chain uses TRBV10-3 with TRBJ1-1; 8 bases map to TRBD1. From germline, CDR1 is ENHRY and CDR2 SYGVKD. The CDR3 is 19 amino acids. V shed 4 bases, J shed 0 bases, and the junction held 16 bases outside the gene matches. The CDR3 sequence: CAISASVVGPGGMNTEAFF. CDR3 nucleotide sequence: TGTGCCATCAGTGCATCAGTGGTCGGGCCAGGGGGCATGAACACTGAAGCTTTCTTT.

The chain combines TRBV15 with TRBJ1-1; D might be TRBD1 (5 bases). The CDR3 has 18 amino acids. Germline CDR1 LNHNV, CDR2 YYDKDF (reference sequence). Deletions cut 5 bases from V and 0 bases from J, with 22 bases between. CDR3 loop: CATSGVGGLGGVNTEAFF. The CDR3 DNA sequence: TGTGCCACCAGCGGTGTCGGGGGTTTAGGAGGGGTGAACACTGAAGCTTTCTTT.

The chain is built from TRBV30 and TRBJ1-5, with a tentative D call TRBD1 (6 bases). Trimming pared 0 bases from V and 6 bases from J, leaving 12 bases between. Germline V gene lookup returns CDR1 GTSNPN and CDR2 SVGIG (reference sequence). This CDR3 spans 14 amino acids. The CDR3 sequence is CAWSVGGAVQPQHF. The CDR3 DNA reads TGTGCCTGGAGTGTAGGGGGAGCAGTTCAGCCCCAGCATTTT.

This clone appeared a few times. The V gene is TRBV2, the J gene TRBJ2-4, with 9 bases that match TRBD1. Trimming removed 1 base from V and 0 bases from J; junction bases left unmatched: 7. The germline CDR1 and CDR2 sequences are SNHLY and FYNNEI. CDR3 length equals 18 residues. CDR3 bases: TGTGCCAGCAGTGAAGGGGAGACAGGGGGTGTAGCCAAAAACATTCAGTACTTC. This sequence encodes CASSEGETGGVAKNIQYF.

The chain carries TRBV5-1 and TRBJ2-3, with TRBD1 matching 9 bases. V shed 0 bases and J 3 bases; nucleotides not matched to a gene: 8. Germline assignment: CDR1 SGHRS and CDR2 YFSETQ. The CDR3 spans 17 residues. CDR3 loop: CASSLALTGGKTDTQYF. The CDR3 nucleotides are TGCGCCAGCAGCTTGGCCCTAACAGGGGGCAAGACAGATACGCAGTATTTT.

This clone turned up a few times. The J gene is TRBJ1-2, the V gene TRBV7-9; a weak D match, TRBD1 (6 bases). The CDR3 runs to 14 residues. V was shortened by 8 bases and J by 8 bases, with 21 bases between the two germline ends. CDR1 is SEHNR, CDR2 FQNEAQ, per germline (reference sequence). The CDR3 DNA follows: TGTGCCAGCGGGGTTCCTTCACGACAGGCCGGCTACACCTTC. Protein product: CASGVPSRQAGYTF.

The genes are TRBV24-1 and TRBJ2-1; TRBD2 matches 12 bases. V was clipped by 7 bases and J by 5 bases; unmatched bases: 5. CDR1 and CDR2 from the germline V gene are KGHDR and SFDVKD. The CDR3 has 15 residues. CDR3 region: CATSPTSGSHNEQFF. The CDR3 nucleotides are TGTGCCACCAGCCCGACTAGCGGGAGCCACAATGAGCAGTTCTTC.

For the CDR3, the DNA is TGTGCCAGCAGTTTAATCAGGGTGAACACCGGGGAGCTGTTTTTT. As protein: CASSLIRVNTGELFF. The chain has TRBV28 and TRBJ2-2, with a possible D match to TRBD1 (5 bases). The CDR3 runs to 15 residues. Trimming took off 2 bases at V and 1 base at J, with 8 bases between the two ends. The germline V gene has CDR1 MDHEN and CDR2 SYDVKM.

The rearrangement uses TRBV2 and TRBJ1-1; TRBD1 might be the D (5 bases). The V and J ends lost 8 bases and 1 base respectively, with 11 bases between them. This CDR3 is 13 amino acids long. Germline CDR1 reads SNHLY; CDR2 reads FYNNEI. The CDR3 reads CASRDSKNTEAFF. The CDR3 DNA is TGTGCCAGCCGGGACTCAAAGAACACTGAAGCTTTCTTT.

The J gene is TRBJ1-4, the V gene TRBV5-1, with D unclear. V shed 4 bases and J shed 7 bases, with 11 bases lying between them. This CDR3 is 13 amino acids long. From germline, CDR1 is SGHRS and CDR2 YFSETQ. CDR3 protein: CASSPGDGEKLFF. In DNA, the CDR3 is TGCGCCAGCAGCCCTGGAGATGGTGAAAAACTGTTTTTT. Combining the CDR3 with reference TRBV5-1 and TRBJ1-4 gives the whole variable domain KAGVTQTPRYLIKTRGQQVTLSCSPISGHRSVSWYQQTPGQGLQFLFEYFSETQRNKGNFPGRFSGRQFSNSRSEMNVSTLELGDSALYLCASSPGDGEKLFFGSGTQLSVL.

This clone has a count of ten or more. Here the CDR3 DNA reads TGTGCCAGCAGCGTAGTAGGGGGCACCTCTGAAGCTTTCTTT. It codes for CASSVVGGTSEAFF. This chain connects TRBV9 to TRBJ1-1, with TRBD1 identical over 7 bases. This CDR3 is 14 amino acids long. Trimming removed 0 bases from V and 6 bases from J; junction bases left unmatched: 5. The V gene's germline CDR1 is SGDLS and CDR2 YYNGEE.

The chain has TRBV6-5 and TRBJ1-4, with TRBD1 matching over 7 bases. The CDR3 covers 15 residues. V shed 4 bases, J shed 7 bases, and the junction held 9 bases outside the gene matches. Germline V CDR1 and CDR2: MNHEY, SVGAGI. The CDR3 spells CASSSSRQGGEKLFF. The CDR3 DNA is TGTGCCAGCAGTTCCTCAAGACAGGGCGGTGAAAAACTGTTTTTT.

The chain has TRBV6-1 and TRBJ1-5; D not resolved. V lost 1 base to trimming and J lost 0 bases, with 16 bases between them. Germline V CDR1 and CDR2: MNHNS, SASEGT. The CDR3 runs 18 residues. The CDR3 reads CASSEGPSGAYSNQPQHF. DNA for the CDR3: TGTGCCAGCAGTGAAGGGCCTTCGGGAGCGTATAGCAATCAGCCCCAGCATTTT.

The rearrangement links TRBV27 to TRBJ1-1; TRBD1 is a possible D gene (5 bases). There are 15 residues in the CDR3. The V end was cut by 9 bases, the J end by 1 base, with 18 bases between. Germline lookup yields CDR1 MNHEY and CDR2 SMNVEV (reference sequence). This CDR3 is CASRGPVQANTEAFF. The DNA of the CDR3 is TGTGCCAGTAGAGGACCGGTACAGGCGAACACTGAAGCTTTCTTT.

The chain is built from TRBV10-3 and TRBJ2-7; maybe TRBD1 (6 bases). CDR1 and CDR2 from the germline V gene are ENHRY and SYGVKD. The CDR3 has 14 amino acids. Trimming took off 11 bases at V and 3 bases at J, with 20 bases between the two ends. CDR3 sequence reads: CAARQGSGGYEQYF. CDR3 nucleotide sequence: TGTGCCGCCAGGCAGGGGTCTGGCGGCTACGAGCAGTACTTC.

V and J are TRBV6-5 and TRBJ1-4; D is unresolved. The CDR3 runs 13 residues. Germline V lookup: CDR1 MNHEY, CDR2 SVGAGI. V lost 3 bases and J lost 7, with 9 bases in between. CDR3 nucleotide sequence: TGTGCCAGCAGTTATTCCAGGTCTGAAAAACTGTTTTTT. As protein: CASSYSRSEKLFF.

CDR3 in DNA: TGTGCCTGGTTGGGATCAACAGGGAACTCCTACAATGAGCAGTTCTTC. Translating gives CAWLGSTGNSYNEQFF. The V call is TRBV30, the J call TRBJ2-1; possibly TRBD1 for D (6 bases). Germline assignment: CDR1 GTSNPN and CDR2 SVGIG (reference sequence). The germline V and J ends were trimmed by 5 bases and 0 bases, with 17 bases remaining between them. The CDR3 runs to 16 residues.

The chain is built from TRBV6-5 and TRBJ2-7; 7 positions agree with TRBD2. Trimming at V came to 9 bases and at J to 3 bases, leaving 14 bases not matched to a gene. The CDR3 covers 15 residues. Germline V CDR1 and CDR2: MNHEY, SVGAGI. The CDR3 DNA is TGTGCCAGGGCGTCCGGGGGGTGCGGGAGCTACGAGCAGTACTTC. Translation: CARASGGCGSYEQYF.

CDR3 sequence: CASNLGGLAPYEQYF. CDR3 DNA sequence: TGTGCCAGCAACCTTGGGGGACTTGCCCCGTATGAGCAGTACTTC. The chain employs TRBV11-2 and TRBJ2-7; a possible D gene is TRBD2 (6 bases). CDR1 and CDR2 from the germline V gene are SGHAT and FQNNGV. Between the trimmed V and J ends, which lost 7 bases and 7 bases, there was a span of 23 bases. This CDR3 is built from 15 residues.

This chain's CDR3 is CASSVNGRTPGTQYF. CDR3 in DNA: TGTGCCAGCAGCGTTAATGGGAGGACTCCTGGGACCCAGTACTTC. The chain joins TRBV13 to TRBJ2-5, with a weak D call TRBD2 (6 bases). CDR3 length: 15 residues. Germline V gene lookup returns CDR1 PRHDT and CDR2 FYEKMQ (reference sequence). With 5 bases removed from V and 7 bases from J, the gap between germline ends came to 20 bases.

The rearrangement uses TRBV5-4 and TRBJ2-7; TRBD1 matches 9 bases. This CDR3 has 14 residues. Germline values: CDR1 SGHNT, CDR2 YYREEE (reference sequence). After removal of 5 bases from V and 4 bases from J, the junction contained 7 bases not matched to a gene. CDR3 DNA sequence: TGTGCCAGCAGTTACGGACAGGGGAGGTACGAGCAGTACTTC. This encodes CASSYGQGRYEQYF.

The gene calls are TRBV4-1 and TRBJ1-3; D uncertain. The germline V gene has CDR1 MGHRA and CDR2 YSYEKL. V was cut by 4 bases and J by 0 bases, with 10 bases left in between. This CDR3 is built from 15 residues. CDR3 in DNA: TGCGCCAGCAGCCCTTCGGTAAGCTCTGGAAACACCATATATTTT. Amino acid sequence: CASSPSVSSGNTIYF.

The CDR3 spells CASSQGGSYGYTF. Written as DNA, the CDR3 is TGTGCCAGTAGTCAGGGGGGAAGCTATGGCTACACCTTC. The V and J genes are TRBV19 and TRBJ1-2; 7 bases map to TRBD1. The CDR3 contains 13 residues. CDR1 and CDR2 from the germline V gene are LNHDA and SQIVND (reference sequence). Unmatched junction bases numbered 4, after V lost 5 bases and J lost 4 bases. The complete variable domain, with remaining parts taken from reference TRBV19 and TRBJ1-2, reads DGGITQSPKYLFRKEGQNVTLSCEQNLNHDAMYWYRQDPGQGLRLIYYSQIVNDFQKGDIAEGYSVSREKKESFPLTVTSAQKNPTAFYLCASSQGGSYGYTFGSGTRLTVV.

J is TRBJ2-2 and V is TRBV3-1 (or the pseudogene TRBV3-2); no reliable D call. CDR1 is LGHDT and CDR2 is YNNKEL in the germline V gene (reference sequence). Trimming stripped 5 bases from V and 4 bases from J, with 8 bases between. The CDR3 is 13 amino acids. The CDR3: CASSKTFTGELFF. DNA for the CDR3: TGTGCCAGCAGCAAGACTTTCACCGGGGAGCTGTTTTTT.

The DNA for the CDR3 is TGTGCCAGCCGACTAGCGGGAGGTGGAGATACGCAGTATTTT. Translating it yields CASRLAGGGDTQYF. The chain is built from TRBV27 and TRBJ2-3, with 13 bases lining up with TRBD2. The V gene end was trimmed by 8 bases and the J gene end by 5 bases; junction bases not matched to a gene: 4. CDR1 is MNHEY and CDR2 is SMNVEV in the germline V gene (reference sequence). This CDR3 region has 14 residues.